Listed here are 21 T cell receptor beta chains from one sample, sequenced in a study of cytomegalovirus exposure and HLA in healthy donors. Both 60 Vbeta primers and 13 Jbeta primers went into the PCR. Produced via immunoSEQ multiplex PCR; TCRdb's table is partial and in-frame only. This table holds about 97,000 clones, around 72% found once. Sequences were obtained from PBMCs. These receptors all come from a man between 40 and 49 years old in good health and CMV-seronegative.

This clone was seen more than once but under ten times. The chain combines TRBV10-3 with TRBJ2-7, with TRBD1 identical over 7 bases. Germline loops: CDR1 ENHRY, CDR2 SYGVKD. V lost 6 bases and J lost 0; bases outside the gene matches: 2. This CDR3 comprises 13 residues. The CDR3 region has the DNA TGTGCCATCAGCGGGACAGACTCCTACGAGCAGTACTTC. The encoded protein is CAISGTDSYEQYF.

The chain couples TRBV9 to TRBJ1-6; 10 bases line up with TRBD1. CDR3 length: 15 amino acids. Trimming took 4 bases from V and 10 from J; bases not matched to a gene: 8. From germline, CDR1 is SGDLS and CDR2 YYNGEE. For the CDR3, the DNA is TGTGCCAGCAGCACCCAGGGGACAGGGGTGTCACCCCTCCACTTT. Translation gives CASSTQGTGVSPLHF.

The rearrangement links TRBV28 to TRBJ2-1; 8 bases are a match to TRBD1. V lost 3 bases, J lost 8 bases, and 6 bases stayed unmatched. CDR1 and CDR2 from the germline V gene are MDHEN and SYDVKM. The CDR3 has 14 amino acids. CDR3 sequence: CASSLPDRADEQFF. CDR3 DNA: TGTGCCAGCAGTTTGCCGGACAGGGCGGATGAGCAGTTCTTC.

The chain links TRBV15 to TRBJ2-4; 7 bases map to TRBD2. Trimming removed 2 bases from V and 6 bases from J; junction bases left unmatched: 10. The V gene's germline CDR1 is LNHNV and CDR2 YYDKDF (reference sequence). This CDR3 contains 16 residues. The DNA of the CDR3 is TGTGCCACCAGCAGACCCGGACTAGAGGAGGTAAACATTCAGTACTTC. It yields the protein CATSRPGLEEVNIQYF.

This clone was recorded only once. The rearrangement joins TRBV6-1 to TRBJ2-7, with TRBD1 matching 7 bases. CDR1 is MNHNS and CDR2 is SASEGT in the germline V gene. The CDR3 covers 18 residues. J lost 3 bases, V lost 1 base, and 15 bases had no gene match. As DNA, the CDR3 is TGTGCCAGCAGTGAAGACGGGACAGCTACTATGGTTTTCTACGAGCAGTACTTC. Translated, it gives CASSEDGTATMVFYEQYF.

The sample holds one count of this clone. The chain couples TRBV15 to TRBJ2-6; D gene ambiguous. The CDR3 loop spans 13 amino acids. CDR1 and CDR2 (germline): LNHNV, YYDKDF (reference sequence). Trimming left V 7 bases short and J 0 bases short, with 4 bases between. CDR3 region: CATTLSGANVLTF. For the CDR3, the DNA is TGTGCCACCACCCTCTCTGGGGCCAACGTCCTGACTTTC.

The chain recombines TRBV9 with TRBJ2-3; 8 bases agree with TRBD2. Trimming at V came to 0 bases and at J to 2 bases, leaving 2 bases not matched to a gene. This CDR3 contains 15 residues. From germline, CDR1 is SGDLS and CDR2 YYNGEE. CDR3 protein: CASSVAGGSTDTQYF. The CDR3, as DNA: TGTGCCAGCAGCGTAGCGGGGGGGTCCACAGATACGCAGTATTTT.

The chain joins TRBV18 to TRBJ2-7; no firm D call. CDR3 length: 12 amino acids. The germline CDR1 and CDR2 sequences are KGHSH and LQKENI. The V and J ends lost 4 bases and 4 bases respectively, with 8 bases between them. The CDR3 coding sequence is TGTGCCAGCTCACGCGCATATTACGAGCAGTACTTC. The encoded protein is CASSRAYYEQYF.

The rearrangement links TRBV7-9 to TRBJ2-7, with a tentative D call TRBD2 (5 bases). Germline V lookup: CDR1 SEHNR, CDR2 FQNEAQ (reference sequence). The CDR3 runs to 14 residues. V was cut by 3 bases and J by 6 bases, with 15 bases left in between. The CDR3 spells CASSFGGGTREQYF. CDR3 DNA: TGTGCCAGCAGCTTTGGCGGAGGTACTCGCGAGCAGTACTTC. Full variable domain (rest looked up from reference TRBV7-9 and TRBJ2-7): DTGVSQNPRHKITKRGQNVTFRCDPISEHNRLYWYRQTLGQGPEFLTYFQNEAQLEKSRLLSDRFSAERPKGSFSTLEIQRTEQGDSAMYLCASSFGGGTREQYFGPGTRLTVT.

The rearrangement joins TRBV9 to TRBJ2-2; D is possibly TRBD2 (6 bases). Germline V gene lookup returns CDR1 SGDLS and CDR2 YYNGEE. Deletions cut 3 bases from V and 5 bases from J, with 8 bases between. This CDR3 is built from 13 residues. The CDR3 DNA reads as TGTGCCAGCAGCGGACTAGGAACCGGGGAGCTGTTTTTT. It translates to CASSGLGTGELFF.

V gene TRBV10-1 combines with J gene TRBJ1-5; 7 nucleotides align to TRBD1. V dropped 6 bases and J dropped 5; count of bases not matched to a gene: 19. The CDR3 is 18 amino acids. CDR1 is WNHNN and CDR2 is SYGVQD in the germline V gene (reference sequence). The CDR3 here is CASSPVGDSSTLYQPQHF. The CDR3 DNA sequence: TGCGCCAGCAGCCCGGTCGGGGACAGCTCCACCCTGTATCAGCCCCAGCATTTT.

This clone was counted a few times. Other DNA sequences from this sample encode an identical CDR3 as well. The chain links TRBV6-5 to TRBJ1-2; D might be TRBD1 (6 bases). From germline, CDR1 is MNHEY and CDR2 SVGAGI. CDR3 size: 15 residues. The V end lost 5 bases, the J end lost 4 bases, and 17 bases lay between the germline ends. The CDR3 sequence: CASSARQGQRYGYTF. CDR3 sequence (DNA): TGTGCCAGCAGTGCCCGCCAGGGGCAGCGCTATGGCTACACCTTC.

This rearrangement joins TRBV5-1 to TRBJ1-5, with D perhaps TRBD1 (5 bases). There are 14 residues in the CDR3. V was cut by 1 base and J by 6 bases, with 11 bases left in between. Per germline, CDR1 SGHRS and CDR2 YFSETQ. The CDR3 DNA follows: TGCGCCAGCAGCTTGCAGGGAACGGGTCAGCCCCAGCATTTT. It yields the protein CASSLQGTGQPQHF.

V is TRBV5-1 and J is TRBJ1-1; 8 positions match TRBD1. Germline V gene lookup returns CDR1 SGHRS and CDR2 YFSETQ. Trimming took 1 base from V and 4 from J; bases not matched to a gene: 15. CDR3 size: 18 residues. The CDR3 nucleotides are TGCGCCAGCAGCTTGAGGCCATCGGACAGGGAGTGGGGCACTGAAGCTTTCTTT. Its protein product is CASSLRPSDREWGTEAFF.

The V call is TRBV5-6, the J call TRBJ2-1, with TRBD1 as a possible D gene (6 bases). V was trimmed by 4 bases and J by 8 bases, leaving 13 bases between them. This CDR3 has 13 residues. Germline V gene data show CDR1 as SGHDT and CDR2 as YYEEEE. Written as DNA, the CDR3 is TGTGCCAGCAGCCACGGGTCAGGGGATGAGCAGTTCTTC. This sequence encodes CASSHGSGDEQFF.

V and J are TRBV6-5 and TRBJ2-7; 9 bases match TRBD1. Losses at the gene ends were 5 bases for V and 5 bases for J; bases not matched to a gene: 7. From germline, CDR1 is MNHEY and CDR2 SVGAGI. This CDR3 comprises 14 residues. Here the CDR3 reads CASSEDRGVNEQYF. The CDR3 bases are TGTGCCAGCAGTGAGGACAGGGGAGTCAACGAGCAGTACTTC.

This clone has just one count. This sequence joins TRBV11-2 and TRBJ2-5; a weak D match, TRBD2 (6 bases). Per the germline V gene, CDR1 is SGHAT and CDR2 is FQNNGV. The ends were cut back, 2 bases at V and 1 base at J, with 8 bases in the middle. The CDR3 has 14 residues. CDR3 protein: CASSLQGGQETQYF. CDR3 DNA sequence: TGTGCCAGCAGCTTACAGGGAGGCCAAGAGACCCAGTACTTC.

The chain recombines TRBV27 with TRBJ2-1, with D tentatively TRBD2 (6 bases). From germline, CDR1 is MNHEY and CDR2 SMNVEV (reference sequence). The length of the CDR3 is 12 residues. V was pared by 5 bases and J by 13 bases, with 15 bases between. CDR3 DNA sequence: TGTGCCAGCAGTCCCCAAGCGGGCGGTCAGTTCTTC. This encodes CASSPQAGGQFF.

In this sample, this clone turned up a few times. This chain connects TRBV5-1 to TRBJ2-1; 7 nucleotides align to TRBD2. Germline V lookup: CDR1 SGHRS, CDR2 YFSETQ. With 0 bases clipped from V and 8 bases from J, the junction kept 11 bases outside the gene matches. The CDR3 consists of 16 residues. Written as DNA, the CDR3 is TGCGCCAGCAGCTTGGGGGAGGGGAAGGAGAGCGATGAGCAGTTCTTC. Amino acids: CASSLGEGKESDEQFF.

CDR3 region: CASSLLSGGEKLFF. The CDR3 DNA is TGCGCCAGCAGCTTGCTGTCAGGGGGAGAAAAACTGTTTTTT. The chain combines TRBV5-1 with TRBJ1-4; TRBD1 aligns across 7 bases. With V trimmed by 1 base and J by 8 bases, 5 bases remained unmatched. CDR3 length: 14 amino acids. Per germline, CDR1 SGHRS and CDR2 YFSETQ.

Only a few counts were recorded for this clone. The gene calls are TRBV5-1 and TRBJ1-1; 9 nucleotides align to TRBD1. Trimming cost V 4 bases and J 6 bases; bases outside gene matches: 7. The length of the CDR3 is 14 residues. From germline, CDR1 is SGHRS and CDR2 YFSETQ. In nucleotides, the CDR3 is TGCGCCAGCAGCCTACAGGGGGCTATCGCTGAAGCTTTCTTT. It yields the protein CASSLQGAIAEAFF.